This T cell receptor (beta chain) was sequenced in a study of T cells in localized non-small cell lung cancer. Study-level findings and limits: Heterogeneity remains possible, as sequencing covered one tumor region only.

This clone has just a few counts. Its antigen remains unknown. Germline V gene sequence: CDR1 SGHNT, CDR2 YENEEA. The CDR3 runs to 15 residues. J lost 4 bases, V lost 5 bases, and 9 bases had no gene match. Only in-frame clones appear in the TCRdb table, and some are missing; sequencing was by immunoSEQ multiplex PCR. The repertoire consists of around 570 clones, with 35% to 40% occurring once and the leading ten covering roughly 10%. The chain recombines TRBV11-3 with TRBJ2-5; 8 bases match TRBD1. This specimen was lung tumor tissue, taken before any cancer treatment. This sequence originates from a man aged 35-69 years with stage III lung adenocarcinoma. The CDR3 loop reads CASSQPGQGLETQYF. For the CDR3, the DNA is TGTGCCAGCAGCCAGCCTGGACAGGGTCTAGAGACCCAGTACTTC. The full variable domain, rest sourced from reference TRBV11-3 and TRBJ2-5, is EAGVVQSPRYKIIEKKQPVAFWCNPISGHNTLYWYLQNLGQGPELLIRYENEEAVDDSQLPKDRFSAERLKGVDSTLKIQPAELGDSAVYLCASSQPGQGLETQYFGPGTRLLVL.